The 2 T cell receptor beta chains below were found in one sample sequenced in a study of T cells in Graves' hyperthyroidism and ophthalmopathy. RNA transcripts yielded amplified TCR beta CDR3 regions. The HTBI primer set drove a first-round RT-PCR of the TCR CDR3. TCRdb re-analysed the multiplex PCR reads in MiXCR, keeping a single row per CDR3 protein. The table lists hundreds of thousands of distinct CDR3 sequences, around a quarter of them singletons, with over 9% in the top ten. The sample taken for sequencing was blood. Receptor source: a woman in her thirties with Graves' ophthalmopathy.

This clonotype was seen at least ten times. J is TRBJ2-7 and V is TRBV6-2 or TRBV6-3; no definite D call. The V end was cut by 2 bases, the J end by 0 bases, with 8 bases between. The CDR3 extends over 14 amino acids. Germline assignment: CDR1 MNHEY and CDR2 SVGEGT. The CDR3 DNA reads TGTGCCAGCAGTTACGGACCAAGCTCCTACGAGCAGTACTTC. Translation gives CASSYGPSSYEQYF.

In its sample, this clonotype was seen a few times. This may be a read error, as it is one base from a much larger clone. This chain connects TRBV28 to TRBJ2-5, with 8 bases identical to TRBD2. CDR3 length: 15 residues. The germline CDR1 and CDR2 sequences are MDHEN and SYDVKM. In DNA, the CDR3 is TGTGCCAACAGTCCCCTTAGCGGGAAACAAGAGACCCAGTACTTC. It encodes CANSPLSGKQETQYF.